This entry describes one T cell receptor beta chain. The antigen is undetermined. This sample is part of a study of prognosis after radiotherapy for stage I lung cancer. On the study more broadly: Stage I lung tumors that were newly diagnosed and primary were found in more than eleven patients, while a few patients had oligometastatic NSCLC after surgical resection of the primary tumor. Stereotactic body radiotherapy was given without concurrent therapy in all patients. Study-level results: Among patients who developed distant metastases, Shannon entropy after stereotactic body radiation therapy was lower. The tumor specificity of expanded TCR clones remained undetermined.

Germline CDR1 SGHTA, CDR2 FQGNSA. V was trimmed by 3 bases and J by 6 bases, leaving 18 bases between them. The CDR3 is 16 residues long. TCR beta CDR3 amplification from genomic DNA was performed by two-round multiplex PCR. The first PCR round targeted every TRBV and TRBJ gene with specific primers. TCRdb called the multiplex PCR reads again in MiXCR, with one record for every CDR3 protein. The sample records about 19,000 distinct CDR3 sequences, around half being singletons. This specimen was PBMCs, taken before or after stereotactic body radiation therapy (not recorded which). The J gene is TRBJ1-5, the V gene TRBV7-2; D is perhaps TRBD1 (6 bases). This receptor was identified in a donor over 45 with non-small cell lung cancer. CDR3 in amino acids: CASSFTSTGSGQPQHF. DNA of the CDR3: TGTGCCAGCAGCTTCACATCAACAGGGTCGGGTCAGCCCCAGCATTTT. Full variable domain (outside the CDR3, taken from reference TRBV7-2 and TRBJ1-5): GAGVSQSPSNKVTEKGKDVELRCDPISGHTALYWYRQSLGQGLEFLIYFQGNSAPDKSGLPSDRFSAERTGGSVSTLTIQRTQQEDSAVYLCASSFTSTGSGQPQHFGDGTRLSIL.